This T cell receptor (beta chain) was sequenced in a study of OX40 agonist ivuxolimab in advanced cancers. Study at large: The patients received ivuxolimab by intravenous route every 2 weeks at 0.01 to 10 mg/kg. Partial responses, seen in three patients, involved one hepatocellular carcinoma and two cutaneous melanomas. Study observations and caveats: At 0.1-3.0 mg/kg, partial responders had clonal expansion among the lowest observed. Mean expanded clone counts were higher in CD8+ than CD4+ T cells.

CDR1 is WNHNN and CDR2 is SYGVQD in the germline V gene (reference sequence). This CDR3 has 13 residues. Germline trimming cut 5 bases from V and 3 bases from J; bases unmatched to any gene: 2. Details on this clone: Its specificity is unknown.

This table comes from immunoSEQ multiplex PCR, and its TCRdb copy is limited to in-frame clones, with some not included. The sample carries about 100,000 clones, around nine tenths recorded once. The source is an adult with an advanced solid tumor such as melanoma, head and neck, liver or kidney cancer. The sample was CD4+ or CD8+ T cells sorted from blood, taken in a trial of the OX40 agonist ivuxolimab. The V gene is TRBV10-1, the J gene TRBJ2-7; 9 positions match TRBD2. The CDR3 sequence is CASSPSGVYEQYF. DNA for the CDR3: TGCGCCAGCAGTCCTAGCGGGGTCTACGAGCAGTACTTC.